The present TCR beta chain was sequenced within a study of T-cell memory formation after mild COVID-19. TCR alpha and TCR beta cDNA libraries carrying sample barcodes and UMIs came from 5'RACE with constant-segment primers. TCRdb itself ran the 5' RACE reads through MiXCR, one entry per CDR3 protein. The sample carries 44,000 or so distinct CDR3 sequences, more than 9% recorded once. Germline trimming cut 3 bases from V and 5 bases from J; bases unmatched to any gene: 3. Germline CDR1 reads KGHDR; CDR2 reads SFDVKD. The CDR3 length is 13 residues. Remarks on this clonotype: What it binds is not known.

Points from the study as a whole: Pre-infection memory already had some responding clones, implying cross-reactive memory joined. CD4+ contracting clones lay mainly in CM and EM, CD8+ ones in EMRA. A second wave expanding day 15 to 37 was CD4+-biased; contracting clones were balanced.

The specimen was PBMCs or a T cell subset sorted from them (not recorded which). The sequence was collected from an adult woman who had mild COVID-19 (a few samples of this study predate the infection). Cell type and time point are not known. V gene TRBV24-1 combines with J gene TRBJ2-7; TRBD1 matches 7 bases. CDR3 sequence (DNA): TGTGCCACCAGTGATCCGGACAGGAACGAGCAGTACTTC. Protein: CATSDPDRNEQYF.